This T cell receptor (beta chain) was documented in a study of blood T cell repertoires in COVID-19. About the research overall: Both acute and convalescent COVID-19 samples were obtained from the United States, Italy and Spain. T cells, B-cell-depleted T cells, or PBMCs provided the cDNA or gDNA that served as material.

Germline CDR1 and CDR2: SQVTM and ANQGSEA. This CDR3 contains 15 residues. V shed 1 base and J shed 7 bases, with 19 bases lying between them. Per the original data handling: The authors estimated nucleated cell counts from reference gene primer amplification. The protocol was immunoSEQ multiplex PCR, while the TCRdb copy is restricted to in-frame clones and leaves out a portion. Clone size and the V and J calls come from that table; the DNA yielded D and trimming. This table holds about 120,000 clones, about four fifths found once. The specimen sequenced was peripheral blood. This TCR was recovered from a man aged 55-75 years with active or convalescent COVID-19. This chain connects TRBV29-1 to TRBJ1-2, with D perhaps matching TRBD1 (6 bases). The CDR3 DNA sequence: TGCAGCGTTGAAGGGGACCCGACAGGAAGCAGTGGCTACACCTTC. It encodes CSVEGDPTGSSGYTF.